These 30 T cell receptor beta chains share one sample of origin, sequenced in a study of technical replicates of blood from a few donors. Sequencing used immunoSEQ multiplex PCR; TCRdb keeps in-frame clones, though not all of them. The sample records under 95,000 clones, about 94% being singletons. Sequencing was carried out using T cells isolated from PBMCs. Every receptor here comes from a human donor in good health.

The V gene is TRBV6-5, the J gene TRBJ2-1, with 8 bases lining up with TRBD2. This CDR3 has 15 amino acids. Losses at the gene ends were 7 bases for V and 4 bases for J; bases not matched to a gene: 9. Germline-derived CDR1 and CDR2 are MNHEY and SVGAGI. CDR3 region: CASMYSTSGYNEQFF. The CDR3 coding sequence is TGTGCCAGCATGTATTCTACTAGCGGATACAATGAGCAGTTCTTC.

The CDR3 sequence is CASSGTGGQPQHF. The CDR3 DNA reads as TGTGCCAGCAGCGGGACAGGGGGCCAGCCCCAGCATTTT. The chain links TRBV27 to TRBJ1-5; 12 nucleotides match TRBD1. CDR3 length: 13 amino acids. V gave up 6 bases and J gave up 7 bases; unmatched junction bases: 1. Germline V gene sequence: CDR1 MNHEY, CDR2 SMNVEV (reference sequence).

The chain is built from TRBV5-1 and TRBJ1-1, with D unresolved. Germline loops: CDR1 SGHRS, CDR2 YFSETQ. This CDR3 contains 13 residues. Trimming removed 2 bases at V and 11 bases at J, with 16 bases between. This CDR3 is CASSFGQASEAFF. The CDR3 DNA sequence: TGCGCCAGCAGCTTTGGGCAGGCAAGTGAGGCTTTCTTT.

The chain recombines TRBV5-1 with TRBJ2-7, with 9 bases matching TRBD2. The germline V gene has CDR1 SGHRS and CDR2 YFSETQ. J gave up 2 bases and V 4 bases, and 16 bases lay outside the gene matches. The CDR3 contains 18 residues. CDR3 loop: CASSRGGLAGKFTYEQYF. The CDR3 nucleotides read TGCGCCAGCAGCAGGGGGGGGCTAGCGGGGAAATTCACCTACGAGCAGTACTTC. The variable domain in full, completed from reference TRBV5-1 and TRBJ2-7, reads KAGVTQTPRYLIKTRGQQVTLSCSPISGHRSVSWYQQTPGQGLQFLFEYFSETQRNKGNFPGRFSGRQFSNSRSEMNVSTLELGDSALYLCASSRGGLAGKFTYEQYFGPGTRLTVT.

The J gene is TRBJ2-7, the V gene TRBV5-1; D might be TRBD1 (6 bases). Germline V gives CDR1 SGHRS, CDR2 YFSETQ. The V end lost 1 base, the J end lost 6 bases, and 14 bases lay between the germline ends. The CDR3 sequence is 14 residues long. CDR3 protein: CASSLWAQGREQYF. CDR3 nucleotides: TGCGCCAGCAGCTTGTGGGCTCAGGGGCGCGAGCAGTACTTC.

The chain uses TRBV11-3 and TRBJ1-5, with unresolved D. This CDR3 is 13 amino acids long. Per germline, CDR1 SGHNT and CDR2 YENEEA. Trimming removed 5 bases at V and 8 bases at J, with 13 bases between. The CDR3 protein is CASSPGPSEPQHF. CDR3 sequence (DNA): TGTGCCAGCAGCCCCGGGCCTAGCGAGCCCCAGCATTTT. Filled out from reference TRBV11-3 and TRBJ1-5, the complete variable domain reads EAGVVQSPRYKIIEKKQPVAFWCNPISGHNTLYWYLQNLGQGPELLIRYENEEAVDDSQLPKDRFSAERLKGVDSTLKIQPAELGDSAVYLCASSPGPSEPQHFGDGTRLSIL.

CDR3 bases: TGTGCCAGTAGTACAAGGACAGGGTTGCACAATCAGCCCCAGCATTTT. As protein: CASSTRTGLHNQPQHF. The genes are TRBV19 and TRBJ1-5, with 8 bases matching TRBD1. Germline V lookup: CDR1 LNHDA, CDR2 SQIVND (reference sequence). J gave up 3 bases and V 4 bases, and 8 bases lay outside the gene matches. The CDR3 spans 16 residues.

The chain recombines TRBV7-8 with TRBJ2-5; 12 nucleotides match TRBD2. The germline V gene encodes CDR1 SGHVS and CDR2 FQNEAQ. This CDR3 is built from 17 residues. Germline trimming cut 4 bases from V and 7 bases from J; bases unmatched to any gene: 13. CDR3 coding DNA: TGTGCCAGCAGCTACCGACTAGCGGGGGCCCTTTGGGGGACCCAGTACTTC. It codes for CASSYRLAGALWGTQYF. Using reference TRBV7-8 and TRBJ2-5 for the parts outside the CDR3, the full variable domain is GAGVSQSPRYKVAKRGQDVALRCDPISGHVSLFWYQQALGQGPEFLTYFQNEAQLDKSGLPSDRFFAERPEGSVSTLKIQRTQQEDSAVYLCASSYRLAGALWGTQYFGPGTRLLVL.

The CDR3 nucleotides read TGTGCCAGCAGACCGGGACAACCCAACTACGAGCAGTACTTC. This gives the protein CASRPGQPNYEQYF. The genes are TRBV28 and TRBJ2-7, with D perhaps matching TRBD1 (6 bases). The CDR3 consists of 14 residues. The germline V gene encodes CDR1 MDHEN and CDR2 SYDVKM. V lost 6 bases, J lost 3 bases, and 15 bases lay in between.

The chain has TRBV23-1 and TRBJ2-7, with a weak D call TRBD2 (6 bases). TRBV23-1 has ORF status, its function being uncertain. The CDR3 consists of 15 residues. Trimming stripped 8 bases from V and 0 bases from J, with 17 bases between. The CDR3 sequence: CASQWEDRSSYEQYF. In DNA, the CDR3 is TGCGCCAGCCAGTGGGAGGATCGGAGCTCCTACGAGCAGTACTTC.

This chain uses TRBV23-1 with TRBJ2-1; the D gene is possibly TRBD2 (5 bases). TRBV23-1 is placed among ORFs of uncertain function. The V and J ends lost 3 bases and 8 bases respectively, with 11 bases between them. This CDR3 contains 13 residues. CDR3 loop: CASSHPGLDEQFF. The CDR3 DNA follows: TGCGCCAGCAGTCATCCGGGGTTGGATGAGCAGTTCTTC.

The rearrangement joins TRBV5-1 to TRBJ1-1, with D maybe TRBD1 (5 bases). The germline CDR1 and CDR2 sequences are SGHRS and YFSETQ. CDR3 length: 13 residues. Trimming took 2 bases from V and 4 from J, leaving 9 bases between them. The CDR3, as DNA: TGCGCCAGCAGCTTTGGGGGGGGCACTGAAGCTTTCTTT. Its protein product is CASSFGGGTEAFF.

This chain uses TRBV6-1 with TRBJ2-4; 9 positions match TRBD1. The CDR3 totals 13 residues. Germline V CDR1 and CDR2: MNHNS, SASEGT. Losses at the gene ends were 6 bases for V and 8 bases for J; bases not matched to a gene: 5. CDR3 loop: CASSTDRGDIQYF. As DNA, the CDR3 is TGTGCCAGCAGCACGGACAGGGGTGACATTCAGTACTTC.

The rearrangement uses TRBV25-1 and TRBJ1-5; D gene ambiguous. This CDR3 region has 15 residues. Trimming pared 2 bases from V and 3 bases from J, leaving 11 bases between. Germline-derived CDR1 and CDR2 are MGHDK and SYGVNS. CDR3 amino acids: CASSELSGDNQPQHF. The CDR3 DNA sequence: TGTGCCAGCAGTGAACTCTCGGGAGACAATCAGCCCCAGCATTTT.

V usage is TRBV28 and J usage is TRBJ2-5; no firm D call. CDR3 length: 13 residues. With 7 bases removed from V and 5 bases from J, the gap between germline ends came to 14 bases. CDR1 is MDHEN and CDR2 is SYDVKM in the germline V gene. The CDR3 DNA follows: TGTGCCAGCACAGCGATCGCACGGGAGACCCAGTACTTC. This encodes CASTAIARETQYF. The complete variable domain, with remaining parts taken from reference TRBV28 and TRBJ2-5, reads DVKVTQSSRYLVKRTGEKVFLECVQDMDHENMFWYRQDPGLGLRLIYFSYDVKMKEKGDIPEGYSVSREKKERFSLILESASTNQTSMYLCASTAIARETQYFGPGTRLLVL.

This clone appeared once. The rearrangement links TRBV4-2 to TRBJ2-5; 12 positions match TRBD2. The length of the CDR3 is 16 residues. Germline V gene data show CDR1 as LGHNA and CDR2 as YNFKEQ. With V trimmed by 4 bases and J by 1 base, 4 bases remained unmatched. CDR3 DNA sequence: TGTGCCAGCAGCCCTACTAGCGGGAGGTTCCAAGAGACCCAGTACTTC. It translates to CASSPTSGRFQETQYF.

This chain joins TRBV7-9 and TRBJ2-3; D perhaps matches TRBD2 (6 bases). CDR1 and CDR2 from the germline V gene are SEHNR and FQNEAQ (reference sequence). CDR3 length: 12 amino acids. Trimming took 6 bases from V and 7 from J, leaving 11 bases between them. The CDR3 DNA is TGTGCCAGCAGTCCCAGCGGGCATACGCAGTATTTT. Translated, it gives CASSPSGHTQYF.

CDR3 coding DNA: TGTGCCAGCAGCCTTATTCAGAGGTCCTCTGGAAACACCATATATTTT. As protein: CASSLIQRSSGNTIYF. This sequence joins TRBV7-9 and TRBJ1-3; unclear D gene. Trimming cost V 5 bases and J 0 bases, with 14 bases left between them. This CDR3 has 16 residues. Germline CDR1 reads SEHNR; CDR2 reads FQNEAQ (reference sequence).

The chain couples TRBV9 to TRBJ2-3, with D tentatively TRBD2 (7 bases). From germline, CDR1 is SGDLS and CDR2 YYNGEE. This CDR3 is built from 15 residues. Between the trimmed V and J ends, which lost 0 bases and 5 bases, there was a span of 13 bases. This CDR3 is CASSVAGGWGDTQYF. For the CDR3, the DNA is TGTGCCAGCAGCGTAGCGGGGGGCTGGGGAGATACGCAGTATTTT.

This chain joins TRBV2 and TRBJ1-2, with D perhaps matching TRBD1 (5 bases). Germline V gene data show CDR1 as SNHLY and CDR2 as FYNNEI. The CDR3 covers 11 residues. Trimming removed 4 bases from V and 10 bases from J, with 10 bases in between. DNA of the CDR3: TGTGCCAGCAGTGGGGCGGGGACCTACACCTTC. It translates to CASSGAGTYTF.

The chain joins TRBV10-2 to TRBJ2-1, with 12 bases identical to TRBD1. The CDR3 consists of 14 residues. Germline CDR1 reads WSHSY; CDR2 reads SAAADI. Trimming removed 8 bases from V and 6 bases from J; junction bases left unmatched: 5. DNA of the CDR3: TGCGCCAGCCGGGGGGGACAGGGGGCCAATGAGCAGTTCTTC. Encoded protein: CASRGGQGANEQFF.

This chain joins TRBV27 and TRBJ1-5; D is perhaps TRBD1 (6 bases). CDR1 MNHEY and CDR2 SMNVEV come from the germline V gene (reference sequence). The CDR3 has 15 amino acids. The V end was cut by 7 bases, the J end by 1 base, with 14 bases between. The CDR3 bases are TGTGCCAGCACTAGGAAGGGGGACAGCAATCAGCCCCAGCATTTT. This gives the protein CASTRKGDSNQPQHF.

This clone was seen only once. The chain uses TRBV19 and TRBJ2-7; tentative D call: TRBD1 (6 bases). The ends were cut back, 5 bases at V and 4 bases at J, with 15 bases in the middle. CDR3 size: 14 residues. Germline values: CDR1 LNHDA, CDR2 SQIVND (reference sequence). CDR3 nucleotide sequence: TGTGCCAGTAGTTGGGGGCAGACTTCTTACGAGCAGTACTTC. This gives the protein CASSWGQTSYEQYF.

The V gene is TRBV19, the J gene TRBJ2-7, with D perhaps matching TRBD2 (5 bases). Germline-derived CDR1 and CDR2 are LNHDA and SQIVND (reference sequence). The CDR3 runs 15 residues. DNA for the CDR3: TGTGACCCAACAAGCGGAGACCGTCCCGAGTGTGAGCAGTACTTC. Its translation: CDPTSGDRPECEQYF.

The chain employs TRBV6-1 and TRBJ1-5; TRBD1 agrees at 8 bases. The germline V gene has CDR1 MNHNS and CDR2 SASEGT. The ends lost 3 bases at V and 3 bases at J; junction bases unmatched: 13. The length of the CDR3 is 18 residues. In nucleotides, the CDR3 is TGTGCCAGCAGTGACTTGCTTTCCAGGGGACAGGACAATCAGCCCCAGCATTTT. Translation: CASSDLLSRGQDNQPQHF.

The table lists this clone with a count of one. This chain joins TRBV5-1 and TRBJ1-6; D remains unclear. Trimming stripped 1 base from V and 1 base from J, with 15 bases between. The length of the CDR3 is 18 residues. Germline V gene sequence: CDR1 SGHRS, CDR2 YFSETQ. This chain's CDR3 is CASSLRLKEKSYNSPLHF. The CDR3 DNA reads TGCGCCAGCAGCTTGAGACTGAAGGAGAAATCCTATAATTCACCCCTCCACTTT.

This clone was detected only a few times. The chain couples TRBV4-1 to TRBJ1-6, with 9 bases aligning to TRBD1. The J segment lost 7 bases and the V segment lost 3 bases, leaving 7 bases of the junction unmatched. Germline V CDR1 and CDR2: MGHRA, YSYEKL. The CDR3 spans 16 residues. The CDR3 spells CASSQFRDRDNSPLHF. The CDR3 nucleotides are TGCGCCAGCAGCCAGTTCCGGGACAGGGACAATTCACCCCTCCACTTT.

With respect to this clone: The junction departs from germline at one end; a sequencing error may be responsible. This chain links TRBV11-3 with TRBJ2-7; D is perhaps TRBD2 (6 bases). The germline V gene encodes CDR1 SGHNT and CDR2 YENEEA. This CDR3 comprises 13 residues. The CDR3 here is CASSARDSHEQYF. CDR3 bases: TGTGCCAGCAGCGCCCGGGACTCCCACGAGCAGTACTTC.

The CDR3 DNA is TGTGCCAGCAGTCCCAGTTTGTTTAACACTGAAGCTTTCTTT. Protein sequence: CASSPSLFNTEAFF. The rearrangement joins TRBV13 to TRBJ1-1; no definite D call. CDR1 and CDR2 from the germline V gene are PRHDT and FYEKMQ (reference sequence). The CDR3 covers 14 residues. Trimming took off 6 bases at V and 2 bases at J, with 13 bases between the two ends.

The chain recombines TRBV6-1 with TRBJ1-2, with 7 bases that match TRBD1. The germline CDR1 and CDR2 sequences are MNHNS and SASEGT. The length of the CDR3 is 14 residues. J gave up 4 bases and V 11 bases, and 13 bases lay outside the gene matches. CDR3 sequence reads: CALIPQQGVYGYTF. CDR3 nucleotide sequence: TGTGCCCTCATTCCCCAGCAGGGGGTCTATGGCTACACCTTC.